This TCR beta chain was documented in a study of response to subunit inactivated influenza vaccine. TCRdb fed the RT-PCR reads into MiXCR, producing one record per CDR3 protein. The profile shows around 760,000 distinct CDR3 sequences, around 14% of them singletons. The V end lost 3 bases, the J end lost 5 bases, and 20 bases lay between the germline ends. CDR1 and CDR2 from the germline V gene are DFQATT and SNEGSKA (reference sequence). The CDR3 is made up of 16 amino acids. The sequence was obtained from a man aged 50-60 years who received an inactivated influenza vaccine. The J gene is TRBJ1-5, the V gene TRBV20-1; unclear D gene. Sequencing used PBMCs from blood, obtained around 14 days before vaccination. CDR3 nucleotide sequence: TGCAGTGCTAGGCAAACCCAAGGCTATAGGGATCAGCCCCAGCATTTT. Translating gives CSARQTQGYRDQPQHF.